The rows below give T cell receptor beta chains drawn from one sample of a study of T cells after yellow fever vaccination. TCRdb fed the 5' RACE reads into MiXCR, producing one record per CDR3 protein. The sample includes 110,000 to 150,000 distinct CDR3 sequences, approximately 6.6% seen only once; the top ten take under 0.7%. The source was CD4+ T cells sorted from PBMCs, collected 10 days after the yellow fever booster vaccination. Every receptor here comes from a man under 40 who received the YFV17D yellow fever vaccine. Each CDR3 is given with its conserved first and last residue. The D gene is left open where the match is weak. Not every row has a clone size; where given, it reads once, few, many or a size class.

j_gene: TRBJ1-1; d_gene: .; abundance: .; v_gene: TRBV29-1; CDR3aa: CSVVWSKQGGEAFF; CDR3nt: TGCAGCGTTGTTTGGAGTAAACAGGGAGGGGAAGCTTTCTTT
j_gene: TRBJ2-1; d_gene: TRBD2; abundance: many; v_gene: TRBV4-2; CDR3aa: CASSHLLAGGPRSGYNEQFF; CDR3nt: TGTGCCAGCAGCCATCTACTAGCGGGAGGGCCAAGGTCTGGGTACAATGAGCAGTTCTTC
j_gene: TRBJ1-1; d_gene: .; abundance: many; v_gene: TRBV11-2; CDR3aa: CASSAGGSEAFF; CDR3nt: TGTGCCAGCAGCGCCGGGGGATCTGAAGCTTTCTTT
j_gene: TRBJ1-1; d_gene: .; abundance: few; v_gene: TRBV11-2; CDR3aa: CASSLDSILTEAFF; CDR3nt: TGTGCCAGCAGCTTAGATTCTATCCTCACTGAAGCTTTCTTT
j_gene: TRBJ2-3; d_gene: .; abundance: few; v_gene: TRBV20-1; CDR3aa: CSGDGRGTDTQYF; CDR3nt: TGCAGTGGGGACGGACGTGGCACAGATACGCAGTATTTT
j_gene: TRBJ2-6; d_gene: TRBD1; abundance: few; v_gene: TRBV24-1; CDR3aa: CATTRNQKSTGGVFANGANVLTF; CDR3nt: TGTGCCACCACAAGAAACCAAAAAAGTACAGGGGGCGTTTTTGCCAATGGGGCCAACGTCCTGACTTTC
j_gene: TRBJ2-5; d_gene: TRBD2; abundance: many; v_gene: TRBV7-9; CDR3aa: CASSPNGGRETQYF; CDR3nt: TGTGCCAGCAGCCCCAACGGCGGGAGGGAGACCCAGTACTTC
j_gene: TRBJ2-3; d_gene: TRBD2; abundance: .; v_gene: TRBV20-1; CDR3aa: CSSRTSGTDTQYF; CDR3nt: TGCAGTTCCCGGACTAGCGGCACAGATACGCAGTATTTT
j_gene: TRBJ2-1; d_gene: TRBD1; abundance: many; v_gene: TRBV7-8; CDR3aa: CASSPSTGTGGRNEQFF; CDR3nt: TGTGCCAGCAGCCCCTCCACCGGGACAGGGGGCAGGAATGAGCAGTTCTTC
j_gene: TRBJ2-7; d_gene: .; abundance: many; v_gene: TRBV4-3; CDR3aa: CASSRTPVDNSYEQYF; CDR3nt: TGCGCCAGCAGCCGTACCCCTGTGGACAACTCCTACGAGCAGTACTTC
j_gene: TRBJ2-2; d_gene: TRBD2; abundance: few; v_gene: TRBV7-3; CDR3aa: CASSPGGDSLTGELFF; CDR3nt: TGTGCCAGCAGCCCCGGGGGGGACTCCTTGACCGGGGAGCTGTTTTTT
j_gene: TRBJ2-2; d_gene: .; abundance: many; v_gene: TRBV20-1; CDR3aa: CSARNQLDTGELFF; CDR3nt: TGCAGTGCTAGAAATCAGCTGGACACCGGGGAGCTGTTTTTT
j_gene: TRBJ2-3; d_gene: TRBD2; abundance: many; v_gene: TRBV7-2; CDR3aa: CASSPRLAGTDTQYF; CDR3nt: TGTGCCAGCAGCCCTCGACTAGCGGGAACAGATACGCAGTATTTT
j_gene: TRBJ1-2; d_gene: .; abundance: many; v_gene: TRBV20-1; CDR3aa: CSGQYGYTF; CDR3nt: TGCAGTGGTCAATATGGCTACACCTTC
j_gene: TRBJ1-2; d_gene: .; abundance: few; v_gene: TRBV5-1; CDR3aa: CASSGNYGYTF; CDR3nt: TGCGCCAGCAGCGGTAACTATGGCTACACCTTC
j_gene: TRBJ2-1; d_gene: .; abundance: many; v_gene: TRBV5-1; CDR3aa: CASRPGSRGGNEQFF; CDR3nt: TGCGCCAGCAGACCCGGTTCCAGGGGAGGCAATGAGCAGTTCTTC